The following is a T cell receptor beta chain sequence with its context. Its antigen is undetermined. This sample stems from a study of memory CD4+ T cells and cytomegalovirus serostatus. Findings and limits, study-wide: Each of around 69 CMV-associated TCRbeta sequences occurred in one to five individuals.

Trimming removed 3 bases at V and 2 bases at J, with 11 bases between. Germline CDR1 is SGHTA and CDR2 is FQGNSA. There are 14 residues in the CDR3. The sort gate was single viable CD3+CD4+CD8-CD45RO+ cells for memory CD4+ T cells. CMV serostatus came from serum IgG against pp150, pp28, p38, p52. Sequenced by immunoSEQ multiplex PCR; TCRdb stores in-frame clones only, minus some. Among about 43,000 clones listed, over 70% were seen once. What was sequenced was memory CD4+ T cells from blood. The V gene is TRBV7-2, the J gene TRBJ2-7, with D possibly matching TRBD2 (6 bases). This clonotype originated in an adult in good health and CMV-seronegative. Here the CDR3 reads CASSLAGRAYEQYF. CDR3 coding DNA: TGTGCCAGCAGCTTGGCGGGGCGGGCCTACGAGCAGTACTTC.